This TCR beta chain was captured in a study of cytotoxic CD8 clonotypes in ibrutinib-treated CLL. Overall study: Following a median about twelve months of treatment, with a range of 6 to 36, response samples were taken. Points from the study as a whole: Pretreatment clonality was elevated relative to age-matched healthy donors and paralleled circulating CD8+ T-cell counts. Once treatment began, public clonotypes, which were uncommon, contracted or stayed stable. Clonality was elevated at ibrutinib response and had returned toward baseline at progression.

In this sample, this clone turned up once. Its antigen remains unknown. Sequencing used immunoSEQ multiplex PCR; TCRdb keeps in-frame clones, though not all of them. The sample holds roughly 28,000 clones; roughly 60% are singletons and the top ten take roughly 15%. This CDR3 is 13 amino acids long. Looked up from germline, CDR1 is WNHNN and CDR2 is SYGVQD (reference sequence). V lost 8 bases, J lost 3 bases, and 11 bases lay in between. The chain couples TRBV10-1 to TRBJ2-1, with D maybe TRBD2 (5 bases). Here the sequenced sample was PBMCs, taken before ibrutinib treatment. This TCR derives from a human donor with chronic lymphocytic leukemia. The DNA of the CDR3 is TGCGCCAGCTCTCCCGACTACTACAATGAGCAGTTCTTC. Protein product: CASSPDYYNEQFF.